The 4 T cell receptor beta chains presented below share a single source sample, sequenced in a study of blood T cells in healthy people across ages. A second about 7 to 12 cycle PCR used barcoded and J-beta primers. TCRdb passed the 5' RACE reads through MiXCR, listing each CDR3 protein once. This table holds some 560,000 distinct CDR3 sequences, about 25% found once. The data were also submitted as part of a second study, on T cells of mothers and their children.

The sequenced sample was blood. Receptors were obtained from a boy between 2 and 10 years old in good health.

V usage is TRBV11-1 and J usage is TRBJ1-2; a possible D gene is TRBD1 (5 bases). The germline V gene has CDR1 SGHAT and CDR2 FQDESV (reference sequence). There are 13 residues in the CDR3. The V end was cut by 5 bases, the J end by 8 bases, with 15 bases between. The DNA of the CDR3 is TGTGCCAGCAGCCGACTCCCCAGGGAAGGCTACACCTTC. As protein: CASSRLPREGYTF.

This clonotype was seen a few times. The chain couples TRBV2 to TRBJ1-5; 7 bases are a match to TRBD1. With 3 bases clipped from V and 11 bases from J, the junction kept 10 bases outside the gene matches. The length of the CDR3 is 14 residues. Germline CDR1 and CDR2: SNHLY and FYNNEI. The CDR3 sequence: CASSEGQFPSAQHF. The CDR3 region has the DNA TGTGCCAGCAGTGAGGGACAGTTCCCGTCGGCCCAGCATTTT. Drawing the rest from reference TRBV2 and TRBJ1-5, the complete variable domain is EPEVTQTPSHQVTQMGQEVILRCVPISNHLYFYWYRQILGQKVEFLVSFYNNEISEKSEIFDDQFSVERPDGSNFTLKIRSTKLEDSAMYFCASSEGQFPSAQHFGDGTRLSIL.

This chain connects TRBV6-6 to TRBJ2-5, with 10 bases fitting TRBD2. Looked up from germline, CDR1 is MNHNY and CDR2 is SVGAGI (reference sequence). V shed 8 bases and J 1 base; nucleotides not matched to a gene: 7. This CDR3 has 15 amino acids. In DNA form, the CDR3 reads TGTGCCAGCGGGGGTAGCGGGGGGCCCCAAGAGACCCAGTACTTC. Protein: CASGGSGGPQETQYF.

This clonotype was counted between two and nine times. The rearrangement links TRBV30 to TRBJ2-7; the D gene could be TRBD1 or TRBD2 (5 bases each). CDR1 is GTSNPN and CDR2 is SVGIG in the germline V gene (reference sequence). The length of the CDR3 is 12 residues. V lost 0 bases and J 3 bases, leaving 6 bases between the germline ends. The CDR3 nucleotides read TGTGCCTGGAGTGTGGGGGACTACGAGCAGTACTTC. Its translation is CAWSVGDYEQYF.